The 13 T cell receptor beta chains in this list originate from one sample, sequenced in a study of T cells in Graves' hyperthyroidism and ophthalmopathy. Researchers took RNA transcripts and amplified the TCR beta CDR3 regions from them. The primer set for the first-round RT-PCR of the TCR CDR3 was HTBI. TCRdb passed the multiplex PCR reads through MiXCR, listing each CDR3 protein once. The sample records roughly 250,000 distinct CDR3 sequences, over 20% being singletons. Sequencing used blood. The receptors were sampled from a man between 25 and 39 years old with Graves' ophthalmopathy.

V gene TRBV12-3 or TRBV12-4 combines with J gene TRBJ2-1; weak D call: TRBD2 (7 bases). The CDR3 spans 13 residues. Between the trimmed V and J ends, which lost 6 bases and 7 bases, there was a span of 13 bases. CDR3: CASRPKGGNEQFF. CDR3 in DNA: TGTGCCAGCAGGCCCAAGGGGGGGAATGAGCAGTTCTTC.

This clonotype was observed at least ten times. The V and J genes are TRBV28 and TRBJ1-5, with a tentative D call TRBD1 (5 bases). V gave up 2 bases and J gave up 0 bases, with 17 bases separating them. Germline V gene data show CDR1 as MDHEN and CDR2 as SYDVKM. The CDR3 length is 18 residues. The CDR3 protein is CASSLGDRILYSNQPQHF. The CDR3 region has the DNA TGTGCCAGCAGTTTAGGAGACAGAATACTCTATAGCAATCAGCCCCAGCATTTT.

Ten or more counts support this clonotype. The rearrangement uses TRBV6-1 and TRBJ2-7; TRBD2 agrees at 8 bases. The CDR3 sequence is 16 residues long. V lost 6 bases, J lost 0 bases, and 10 bases stayed unmatched. The V gene's germline CDR1 is MNHNS and CDR2 SASEGT. The CDR3 region has the DNA TGTGCCAGCAGAACTACCGGGACTAGAATCTCCTACGAGCAGTACTTC. Translation: CASRTTGTRISYEQYF.

This clonotype was picked up a small number of times. The chain joins TRBV5-1 to TRBJ2-1, with 9 bases identical to TRBD1. This CDR3 comprises 16 residues. Unmatched junction bases numbered 11, after V lost 3 bases and J lost 7 bases. The V gene's germline CDR1 is SGHRS and CDR2 YFSETQ. CDR3 protein: CASSYYPTGGGNEQFF. Written as DNA, the CDR3 is TGCGCCAGCAGCTACTACCCGACAGGGGGTGGTAATGAGCAGTTCTTC. The variable domain in full, completed from reference TRBV5-1 and TRBJ2-1, reads KAGVTQTPRYLIKTRGQQVTLSCSPISGHRSVSWYQQTPGQGLQFLFEYFSETQRNKGNFPGRFSGRQFSNSRSEMNVSTLELGDSALYLCASSYYPTGGGNEQFFGPGTRLTVL.

The V call is TRBV18, the J call TRBJ1-1, with D possibly TRBD1 on 5 matching bases. The CDR3 totals 16 residues. Trimming took 4 bases from V and 5 from J, leaving 20 bases between them. The germline V gene encodes CDR1 KGHSH and CDR2 LQKENI. CDR3 coding DNA: TGTGCCAGCTCACAGGGGCTTTGGGCCCGGGGAACTGAAGCTTTCTTT. Translated, it gives CASSQGLWARGTEAFF.

The chain uses TRBV2 and TRBJ2-1; TRBD2 aligns across 9 bases. The CDR3 has 14 amino acids. Germline CDR1 and CDR2: SNHLY and FYNNEI. V shed 8 bases, J shed 7 bases, and the junction held 9 bases outside the gene matches. The CDR3 DNA sequence: TGTGCCAGCGCTGGTAGCGGGAGAGGTAATGAGCAGTTCTTC. Protein sequence: CASAGSGRGNEQFF.

This clonotype was recorded many times. The chain joins TRBV2 to TRBJ2-6, with D hard to call. Trimming removed 3 bases from V and 4 bases from J, with 10 bases in between. The CDR3 extends over 15 amino acids. In germline, CDR1 is SNHLY, CDR2 FYNNEI. CDR3 DNA sequence: TGTGCCAGCAGTGATGAGTCGGTGGGGGCCAACGTCCTGACTTTC. It encodes CASSDESVGANVLTF.

This clonotype has more than one count but fewer than ten. The chain recombines TRBV29-1 with TRBJ2-3, with 7 bases aligning to TRBD2. This CDR3 has 14 residues. CDR1 is SQVTM, CDR2 ANQGSEA, per germline. The junction had 8 bases not matched to a gene; V was cut back by 7 bases and J by 1 base. CDR3 loop: CSAARGVGTDTQYF. Here the CDR3 DNA reads TGCAGCGCTGCCCGGGGGGTGGGCACAGATACGCAGTATTTT.

This clonotype was seen repeatedly, ten times or more. This chain uses TRBV7-8 with TRBJ2-7; no reliable D call. The V end was cut by 2 bases, the J end by 7 bases, with 15 bases between. Looked up from germline, CDR1 is SGHVS and CDR2 is FQNEAQ. This CDR3 spans 14 amino acids. The CDR3 nucleotides read TGTGCCAGCAGCTTAACCTCCGGGCCCCGGGAGCAGTACTTC. Its protein is CASSLTSGPREQYF.

The rearrangement uses TRBV6-1 and TRBJ2-1, with 9 nucleotides matching TRBD2. With V trimmed by 7 bases and J by 3 bases, 19 bases remained unmatched. Looked up from germline, CDR1 is MNHNS and CDR2 is SASEGT. CDR3 length: 19 residues. Here the CDR3 DNA reads TGTGCCAGCACTTCACGAGGAGGGGCTAGCGGGGCACTCTACAATGAGCAGTTCTTC. Translating gives CASTSRGGASGALYNEQFF.

This clonotype was seen ten or more times. This chain links TRBV29-1 with TRBJ2-1; no firm D call. The CDR3 contains 13 residues. Trimming removed 6 bases at V and 0 bases at J, with 9 bases between. Germline CDR1 is SQVTM and CDR2 is ANQGSEA. The CDR3 spells CSVYTNSYNEQFF. In nucleotides, the CDR3 is TGCAGCGTCTACACCAACTCCTACAATGAGCAGTTCTTC.

This clonotype was seen at least ten times. The CDR3 sequence is CASSPPSQRQVETQYF. The CDR3 DNA follows: TGTGCCAGCAGCCCCCCATCCCAGCGGCAGGTGGAGACCCAGTACTTC. V usage is TRBV11-2 and J usage is TRBJ2-5, with a tentative D call TRBD2 (5 bases). Trimming removed 5 bases from V and 5 bases from J, with 21 bases in between. The CDR3 is made up of 16 amino acids. Germline V gene sequence: CDR1 SGHAT, CDR2 FQNNGV.

The J gene is TRBJ2-3, the V gene TRBV7-9; 11 positions match TRBD2. V shed 1 base, J shed 1 base, and the junction held 7 bases outside the gene matches. The CDR3 extends over 18 amino acids. Per germline, CDR1 SEHNR and CDR2 FQNEAQ (reference sequence). CDR3 coding DNA: TGTGCCAGCAGCTTAGAATCCCCGGGACTAGCGGGCACAGATACGCAGTATTTT. Its translation is CASSLESPGLAGTDTQYF.